This T cell receptor (beta chain) was documented in a study of T cell responses to AZD1222 COVID-19 vaccine. Study conclusions and caveats: Seropositive at baseline were only six AZD1222 recipients.

In the case of this clone: The antigen is not known.

CDR1 is SGHRS and CDR2 is YFSETQ in the germline V gene. V lost 2 bases, J lost 5 bases, and 11 bases lay in between. The CDR3 runs 13 residues. Assay: immunoSEQ multiplex PCR; the TCRdb copy retains only in-frame clones and omits some. The table lists 100,000 to 150,000 clones, around 90% of them singletons. The specimen comprised peripheral blood, sampled on day 0 of AZD1222 vaccination. The chain couples TRBV5-1 to TRBJ2-7, with TRBD1 as a possible D gene (6 bases). The TCR sequence derives from an adult in good health. CDR3 DNA sequence: TGCGCCAGCAGCTTAACACAGGGCCACGAGCAGTACTTC. Encoded protein: CASSLTQGHEQYF.